This T cell receptor (beta chain) comes out of a study of cytomegalovirus exposure and HLA in healthy donors. Vbeta (60) and Jbeta (13) primers were used in the PCR. Sequencing was performed with immunoSEQ multiplex PCR; in TCRdb, only in-frame clones are kept and a portion is missing. The profile shows some 150,000 clones, 80% of them singletons. Whole-study findings and limits: Donor immune exposure was known only as CMV serostatus. An analysis done earlier found most TCR beta V segments productive about 90% or about 30% of the time. Follow-up analysis seemed to connect common viral pathogens with several of the most significant clusters identified.

Trimming took 5 bases from V and 9 from J; bases not matched to a gene: 11. The CDR3 consists of 15 residues. Germline V gives CDR1 SGHTA, CDR2 FQGTGA. As regards this clone: Its antigen is not known.

What was sequenced was PBMCs. The rearrangement joins TRBV7-3 to TRBJ2-5, with 11 bases lining up with TRBD1. This TCR came from a man aged 25-40 years in good health and CMV-seropositive. CDR3: CASSPIPGTGGAQYF. Here the CDR3 DNA reads TGTGCCAGCAGCCCTATACCCGGGACAGGGGGGGCCCAGTACTTC.